Listed below are T cell receptor beta chains from one sample, sequenced in a study of blood T cell repertoires in COVID-19. The table came from immunoSEQ multiplex PCR; TCRdb's copy has only in-frame clones and leaves some out. The sample contains roughly 410,000 clones, approximately 90% of which appear only once. Material: peripheral blood. Source of these receptors: a woman aged 40 to 50 with COVID-19, enrolled during active disease. CDR3s include the opening cysteine and the closing phenylalanine or tryptophan. D genes are given only for firm matches. Not all rows give a size; the values are once, few, many and, for expanded clones, a class.

V	size	J	D	CDR3	DNA
TRBV5-1	once	TRBJ2-3	TRBD2	CASRGGDRRTDTQYF	TGCGCCAGCCGGGGGGGGGACCGCCGCACAGATACGCAGTATTTT
TRBV5-5	few	TRBJ1-2	-	CASSLEQTNYGYTF	TGTGCCAGCAGCTTGGAACAGACTAACTATGGCTACACCTTC
TRBV3-1/TRBV3-2	few	TRBJ1-5	-	CASSQDLGAGQPQHF	TGTGCCAGCAGCCAAGACTTGGGGGCAGGGCAGCCCCAGCATTTT
TRBV6-4	-	TRBJ2-3	TRBD2	CASSQEAGSGIADTQYF	TGTGCCAGCAGCCAAGAAGCGGGATCGGGAATTGCAGATACGCAGTATTTT
TRBV28	-	TRBJ1-3	-	CATFRHRSGNTIYF	TGTGCCACTTTCCGACACCGCTCTGGAAACACCATATATTTT
TRBV4-1	few	TRBJ1-1	TRBD1	CASSQESTGQGNTEAFF	TGCGCCAGCAGCCAAGAAAGCACCGGACAGGGGAACACTGAAGCTTTCTTT
TRBV5-1	-	TRBJ2-7	TRBD1	CASSLLGTGYYEQYF	TGCGCCAGCAGCTTGCTTGGGACAGGGTACTACGAGCAGTACTTC
TRBV6-5	-	TRBJ2-7	TRBD2	CASSYGAGGLFYEQYF	TGTGCCAGCAGTTACGGAGCGGGGGGGCTCTTCTACGAGCAGTACTTC
TRBV7-6	-	TRBJ2-1	TRBD2	CASSSSGTSGSGSYNEQFF	TGTGCCAGCAGCTCCTCCGGGACTAGCGGGAGTGGGTCCTACAATGAGCAGTTCTTC
TRBV5-1	once	TRBJ2-2	TRBD1	CASSLDGGQATIGLFF	TGCGCCAGCAGCTTGGACGGCGGACAGGCGACCATAGGGCTGTTTTTT
TRBV28	-	TRBJ1-1	-	CASSLLAGNTEAFF	TGTGCCAGCAGTTTATTGGCAGGGAACACTGAAGCTTTCTTT
TRBV6-6	-	TRBJ1-1	-	CASNLSPGVDTEAFF	TGTGCCAGCAATCTATCCCCGGGTGTCGACACTGAAGCTTTCTTT
TRBV3-1/TRBV3-2	-	TRBJ2-7	-	CASSQAGYEQYF	TGTGCCAGCAGCCAAGCAGGGTACGAGCAGTACTTC
TRBV19	-	TRBJ1-1	-	CASSLAGHNTEAFF	TGTGCCAGTTCCTTAGCGGGACACAACACTGAAGCTTTCTTT
TRBV28	-	TRBJ2-7	TRBD2	CATGLAYEQYF	TGTGCCACCGGACTAGCCTACGAGCAGTACTTC
TRBV6-1	-	TRBJ1-2	-	CASSEGPNYGYTF	TGTGCCAGCAGTGAGGGGCCAAACTATGGCTACACCTTC
TRBV5-6	once	TRBJ1-4	TRBD1	CASSPDRAWGNEKLFF	TGTGCCAGCAGCCCGGACAGGGCTTGGGGGAATGAAAAACTGTTTTTT
TRBV6-5	-	TRBJ2-7	-	CASTSRGRGEQYF	TGTGCCAGCACTTCAAGGGGTAGGGGTGAGCAGTACTTC
TRBV6-6	-	TRBJ2-7	-	CASSYSASWYEQYF	TGTGCCAGCAGTTACTCGGCCTCTTGGTACGAGCAGTACTTC
TRBV30	-	TRBJ1-2	-	CAWKEGRVGYTF	TGTGCCTGGAAAGAAGGGAGGGTAGGCTACACCTTC
TRBV28	-	TRBJ2-7	TRBD1	CASSFTKGAITYEQYF	TGTGCCAGCAGTTTTACGAAGGGGGCAATTACCTACGAGCAGTACTTC